This T cell receptor (beta chain) emerged from a study of spatial heterogeneity in lung cancer (dated by TCRdb to between 2018 and 2020). Study-wide context: Beta-chain transcripts were consistently detected in greater numbers than alpha-chain transcripts, which likely reflects a higher abundance of beta-chain transcripts. Nonsynonymous mutation counts, determined by whole-exome sequencing of tumor tissue, were related to TCR repertoire features. In the raw uncorrected reads, each unique combination of TCR and UMI appeared more than ten times on average. The study quantitatively compared TCR alpha and beta repertoires across multiple tumor regions, matched nontumor lung and blood in non-small cell lung cancer. Both alpha and beta chains were TCR-sequenced in 200 or so tumor regions, approximately 64 matched nontumor lung samples and 55 to 60 PBMC samples obtained at surgery.

Results and caveats for the whole study, not just this receptor: Ubiquitous expanded tumor TCRs were found in blood more often at tumor resection than at routine follow-up. Additional single-cell paired TCR alpha and beta sequencing was considered necessary to confirm, at a functional level, the hypothesis that regional TCRs recognize regional mutations.

Of note for this clonotype: This clone's antigen is unknown. Base-call qualities are not available, and no considerably larger clone is one nucleotide away.

The CDR3 starts with the cysteine, ends with the phenylalanine, and has 15 residues. Here the CDR3 DNA is all that survives: 45 bases in frame from base 1. The germline V gene gives CDR1 as SGHRS and CDR2 as YFSETQ. Between the V and J ends, shortened by 0 bases and 4 bases respectively, the junction contains 12 bases. The time point label here, explained by the study, means: sample taken at primary tumor resection. TCR sequencing used whole RNA extracted from tumor and nontumor lung tissue, or from cryopreserved PBMC samples, without cell sorting. Samples were obtained from approximately 72 patients with early-stage, untreated non-small cell lung cancer from the lung TRACERx cohort. Patients were selected for TCR sequencing only if sufficient RNA was available from at least two tumor regions. Libraries came from 5' RACE. The sequencer was a NextSeq 500. To allow correction of PCR and sequencing errors, the TCR library protocol tagged every TCR cDNA molecule with a unique molecular identifier. Per the source publication's procedure: Decombinator tools were used for TCR identification, UMI-based error correction and CDR3 extraction. TCRs above a frequency of 2 per 1,000, corresponding to the top 1% of the tumor frequency distribution, were defined as expanded. Each repertoire was subsampled 100 times to 5,000 TCRs, after which Renyi diversity was computed with the R vegan package. CDR3 similarity networks were constructed using string-kernel similarity of amino acid triplets, with links drawn between CDR3s whose pairwise similarity was above 0.82. TCRdb cleaned the public reads at Q25 with fastp, built clones with MiXCR and kept in-frame beta chains. When rows share a CDR3 protein, they turn into one entry using the most common DNA and genes. The V and J calls shown here were made by TCRdb, not taken from the authors' results. Here the sample has 10,000 to 15,000 distinct CDR3 sequences; around 13% occur a single time. More than 30% of the sample is in the top ten clones.

Here the sequenced sample was PBMCs, taken at surgery. The TCR comes from a male donor with early-stage non-small cell lung cancer. The rearranged segments are TRBV5-1 and TRBJ2-3; the D segment is perhaps TRBD1 or TRBD2, each sharing 6 matched bases. The sequence in DNA is TGCGCCAGCAGCTTGGTTCGGGGGCTCGCAGATACGCAGTATTTT. It is translated as CASSLVRGLADTQYF.